This is a list of T cell receptor beta chains from one sample in a study of shared clonotypes between healthy human individuals. The table came from immunoSEQ multiplex PCR; TCRdb's copy has only in-frame clones and leaves some out. The sample has roughly 2,500,000 clones; 80% to 95% are singletons. Material for sequencing was naive CD4+ T cells from PBMCs. The source of these receptors is a man younger than 35 in good health. Some clones in this sample may be carry-over from other donors' samples. The CDR3 runs from the conserved cysteine through the conserved F or W. A D gene is named only where the DNA matches it firmly. For some rows the clone size is stated as once, few or many, or as a class when expanded; others skip it.

clone_size j_call d_call v_call cdr3_aa cdr3_nt
. TRBJ1-2 . TRBV30 CAWSVEGWYYGYTF TGTGCCTGGAGTGTGGAAGGGTGGTACTATGGCTACACCTTC
once TRBJ2-3 TRBD2 TRBV7-3 CASSLLAGSTDTQYF TGTGCCAGCAGCCTTCTAGCGGGGAGCACAGATACGCAGTATTTT
. TRBJ2-4 . TRBV28 CASSPPTGDLENIQYF TGTGCCAGCAGTCCCCCGACAGGAGACCTTGAAAACATTCAGTACTTC
. TRBJ2-5 . TRBV29-1 CSTLWETQYF TGCAGCACGTTGTGGGAGACCCAGTACTTC
once TRBJ1-2 . TRBV7-2 CASSLWNSAAVRGYTF TGTGCCAGCAGCTTATGGAACTCTGCTGCAGTGCGAGGCTACACCTTC
. TRBJ2-7 . TRBV4-3 CASSQVYTRGSYEQYF TGCGCCAGCAGCCAAGTCTACACTAGGGGGTCCTACGAGCAGTACTTC
. TRBJ1-1 . TRBV6-5 CASSYSGGSTEAFF TGTGCCAGCAGTTACTCGGGGGGTAGTACTGAAGCTTTCTTT
. TRBJ1-3 . TRBV5-1 CASSFGPGGSGNTIYF .
. TRBJ2-1 . TRBV28 CASSLRYNEQFF TGTGCCAGCAGTTTGAGGTACAATGAGCAGTTCTTC
. TRBJ2-1 TRBD2 TRBV2 CATSRTSGSSHEQFF TGTGCCACCTCTAGGACTAGCGGGAGTTCGCATGAGCAGTTCTTC
. TRBJ2-1 TRBD2 TRBV7-9 CASIVAGGLNEQFF TGTGCCAGCATAGTAGCGGGAGGACTCAATGAGCAGTTCTTC
. TRBJ2-5 . TRBV14 CASSRPLYQETQYF TGTGCCAGCAGTCGACCCCTATACCAAGAGACCCAGTACTTC
. TRBJ1-2 TRBD1 TRBV6-5 CASSSSYRGLNYGYTF TGTGCCAGCAGTTCTTCTTACAGGGGTCTCAACTATGGCTACACCTTC
. TRBJ2-2 TRBD2 TRBV19 CASSKRLAGRNTGELFF TGTGCCAGTAGTAAGCGACTAGCGGGAAGAAACACCGGGGAGCTGTTTTTT
few TRBJ2-1 TRBD2 TRBV6-1 CASGGSGSSRFF TGTGCCAGCGGTGGAAGCGGGAGTAGCCGGTTCTTC
. TRBJ1-2 TRBD1 TRBV5-1 CASSVMTGGSRGYTF TGCGCCAGCAGCGTGATGACAGGGGGCTCGAGGGGCTACACCTTC
. TRBJ1-1 . TRBV19 CASIPTGSGTSEAFF TGTGCCAGTATCCCCACGGGGAGCGGGACCTCTGAAGCTTTCTTT
. TRBJ2-2 . TRBV7-3 CASSPTPGELFF TGTGCCAGCAGTCCTACCCCCGGGGAGCTGTTTTTT
. TRBJ2-2 . TRBV25-1 CASSGTGTEGGELFF TGTGCCAGCAGTGGAACCGGGACGGAGGGCGGGGAGCTGTTTTTT
. TRBJ1-5 . TRBV10-1 CASSEFRNQPQHF TGCGCCAGCAGTGAGTTCCGGAATCAGCCCCAGCATTTT